Sequencing of this TCR beta chain was carried out in a study of Ad26.COV2.S vaccination and SARS-CoV-2 variants. Looking at the study overall: It was the COV1001 Ad26.COV2.S trial arm that included the donor. Intramuscular Ad26.COV2.S at 5x10^10 or 1x10^11 viral particles. General observations from the study: After vaccination, reports described spike-specific CD8+ and CD4+ T cell responses as showing substantial breadth.

The treatment here: around 19 received Ad26.COV2.S at low or high dose, single or two shots; 5 received placebo; per-sample allocation not given. Samples were taken on day 63 after the first vaccine or placebo injection. Worth noting for this clone: Its antigen is still unknown.

The data were produced by immunoSEQ multiplex PCR, yet TCRdb's version contains in-frame clones alone and is incomplete. The profile shows a few hundred thousand clones, roughly 88% of them singletons. V gave up 3 bases and J gave up 6 bases, with 20 bases separating them. The CDR3 runs to 17 residues. Germline V lookup: CDR1 LNHDA, CDR2 SQIVND (reference sequence). The rearrangement joins TRBV19 to TRBJ2-2; D not resolved. This material consisted of peripheral blood, taken in a trial of Ad26.COV2.S vaccine versus placebo. The clonotype was recovered from a person between 18 and 65 years old who received the Ad26.COV2.S COVID-19 vaccine or a placebo. This chain's CDR3 is CASSISPGFRRAGELFF. The CDR3 DNA is TGTGCCAGTAGTATCTCCCCTGGATTCCGCCGGGCCGGGGAGCTGTTTTTT. Drawing the rest from reference TRBV19 and TRBJ2-2, the complete variable domain is DGGITQSPKYLFRKEGQNVTLSCEQNLNHDAMYWYRQDPGQGLRLIYYSQIVNDFQKGDIAEGYSVSREKKESFPLTVTSAQKNPTAFYLCASSISPGFRRAGELFFGEGSRLTVL.